This T cell receptor beta chain was found in a study of shared clonotypes between healthy human individuals. Across the whole study: The study enrolled a couple of women and a few men aged 18 to 49.

This clone was counted ten times or more. Germline CDR1 MDHEN, CDR2 SYDVKM. V was pared by 7 bases and J by 5 bases, with 16 bases of the junction left unmatched. There are 16 residues in the CDR3. Researchers divided each subset's genomic DNA evenly across several immunoSEQ plates. Libraries were prepared by immunoSEQ multiplex PCR; TCRdb keeps only in-frame clonotypes and omits some of them. Of roughly 490,000 clones listed, 60% to 85% were seen once; the top ten hold roughly 13%. The genes are TRBV28 and TRBJ2-5, with 7 bases that match TRBD2. This receptor was identified in a woman in her forties in good health. Some clones in this sample may be carry-over from other donors' samples. Specimen: PBMCs. The CDR3 DNA reads TGTGCCAGCATGGGCGGACGCGCGGGAGTTATGGAGACCCAGTACTTC. This codes for CASMGGRAGVMETQYF.